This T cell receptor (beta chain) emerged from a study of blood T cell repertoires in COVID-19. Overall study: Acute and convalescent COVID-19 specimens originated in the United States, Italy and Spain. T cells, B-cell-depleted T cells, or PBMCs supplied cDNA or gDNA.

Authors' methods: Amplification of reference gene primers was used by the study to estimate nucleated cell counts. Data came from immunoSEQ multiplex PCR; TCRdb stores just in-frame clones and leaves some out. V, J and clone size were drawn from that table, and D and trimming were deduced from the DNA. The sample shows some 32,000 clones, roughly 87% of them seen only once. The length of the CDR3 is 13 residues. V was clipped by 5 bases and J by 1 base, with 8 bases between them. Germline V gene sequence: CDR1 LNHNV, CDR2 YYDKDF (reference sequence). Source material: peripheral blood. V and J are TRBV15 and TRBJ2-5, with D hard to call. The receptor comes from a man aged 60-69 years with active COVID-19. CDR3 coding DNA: TGTGCCACCAGCGCCACGGGCCAAGAGACCCAGTACTTC. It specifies CATSATGQETQYF.